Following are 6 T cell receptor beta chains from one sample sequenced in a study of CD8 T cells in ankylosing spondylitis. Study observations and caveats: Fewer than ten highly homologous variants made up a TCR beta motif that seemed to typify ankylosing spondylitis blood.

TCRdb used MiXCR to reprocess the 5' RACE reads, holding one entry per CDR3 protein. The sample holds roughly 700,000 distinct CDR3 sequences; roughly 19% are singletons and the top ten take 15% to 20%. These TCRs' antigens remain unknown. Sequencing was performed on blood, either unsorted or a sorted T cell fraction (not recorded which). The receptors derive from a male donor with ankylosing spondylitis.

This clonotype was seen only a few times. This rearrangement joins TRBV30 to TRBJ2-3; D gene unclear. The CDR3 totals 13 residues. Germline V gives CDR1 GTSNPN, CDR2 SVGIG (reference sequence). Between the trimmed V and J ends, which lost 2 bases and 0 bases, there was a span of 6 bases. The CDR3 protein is CAWSMTSTDTQYF. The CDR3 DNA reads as TGTGCCTGGAGTATGACTAGCACAGATACGCAGTATTTT.

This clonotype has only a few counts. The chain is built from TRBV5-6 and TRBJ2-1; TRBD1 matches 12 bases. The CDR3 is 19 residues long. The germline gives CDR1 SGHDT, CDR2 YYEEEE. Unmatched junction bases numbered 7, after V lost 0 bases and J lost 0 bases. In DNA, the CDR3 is TGTGCCAGCAGCTTGGTCCGGGACAGGGGGCCGAGCTCCTACAATGAGCAGTTCTTC. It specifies CASSLVRDRGPSSYNEQFF.

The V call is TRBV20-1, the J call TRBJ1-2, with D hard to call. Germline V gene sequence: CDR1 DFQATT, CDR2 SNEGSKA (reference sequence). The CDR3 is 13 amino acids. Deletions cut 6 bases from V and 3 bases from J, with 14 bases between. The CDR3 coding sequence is TGCAGTGCCGTAGCTAAGGGTGACTATGGCTACACCTTC. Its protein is CSAVAKGDYGYTF.

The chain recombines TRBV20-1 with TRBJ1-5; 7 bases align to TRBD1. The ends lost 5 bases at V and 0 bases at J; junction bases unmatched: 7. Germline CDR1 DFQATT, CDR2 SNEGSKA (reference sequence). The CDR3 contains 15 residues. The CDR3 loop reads CSARNDRASNQPQHF. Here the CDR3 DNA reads TGCAGTGCTCGGAATGACAGGGCTAGCAATCAGCCCCAGCATTTT.

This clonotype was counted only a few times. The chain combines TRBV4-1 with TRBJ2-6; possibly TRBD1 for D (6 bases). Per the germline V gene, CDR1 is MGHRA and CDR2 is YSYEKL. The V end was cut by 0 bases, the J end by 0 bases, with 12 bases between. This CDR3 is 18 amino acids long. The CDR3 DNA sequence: TGCGCCAGCAGCCAAGATAGGGGGATGAGCTCTGGGGCCAACGTCCTGACTTTC. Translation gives CASSQDRGMSSGANVLTF.

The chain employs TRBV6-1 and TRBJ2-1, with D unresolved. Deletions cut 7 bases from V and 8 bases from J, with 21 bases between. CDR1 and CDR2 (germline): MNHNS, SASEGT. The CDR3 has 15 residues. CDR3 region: CASTDLATPLDEQFF. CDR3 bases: TGTGCCAGCACCGACCTGGCTACACCTCTTGATGAGCAGTTCTTC.